Here is one TCR beta chain with its context. Beta-chain TCR cDNA was generated via 5'RACE template switching with UMIs. TCRdb reanalyzed the 5' RACE reads, giving one entry per CDR3 protein sequence and no DNA. The sample includes some 450,000 distinct CDR3 sequences. The sample comes from a study of T cells expressing NK-cell markers. The CDR3 loop spans 14 amino acids. The germline gives CDR1 MRHNA, CDR2 SNTAGT. Specimen: blood T cells: a sorted CD56 or NKG2C T cell subset, CD4+ or CD8+ T cells, or bulk PBMC T cells (not recorded which). This receptor was identified in a woman between 18 and 70 years old in good health. The chain couples TRBV6-4 to TRBJ2-1; TCRdb returns TRBD2, unconfirmable since there is no DNA. The CDR3: CASSDGGGANEQFF.